The 17 T cell receptor beta chains listed next were all sequenced from one sample in a study of blood T cell repertoires in COVID-19. Profiled with immunoSEQ multiplex PCR; TCRdb holds only in-frame clones, not every one. The repertoire holds about 160,000 clones, with over 70% as singletons. The material sequenced was PBMCs or T cells enriched from blood (not recorded which). These receptors were taken from a woman aged 40 to 50 with acute COVID-19.

The chain carries TRBV18 and TRBJ2-5; no clear D. The V end was cut by 6 bases, the J end by 1 base, with 6 bases between. CDR1 and CDR2 from the germline V gene are KGHSH and LQKENI. The CDR3 spans 12 residues. CDR3 residues: CASSLIQETQYF. CDR3 sequence (DNA): TGTGCCAGCTCCCTTATCCAAGAGACCCAGTACTTC.

The V gene is TRBV11-2, the J gene TRBJ1-6; D gene ambiguous. Trimming stripped 3 bases from V and 5 bases from J, with 5 bases between. Germline V gene sequence: CDR1 SGHAT, CDR2 FQNNGV. The CDR3 extends over 13 amino acids. The CDR3 coding sequence is TGTGCCAGCAGCTTTGTCGATAATTCACCCCTCCACTTT. It yields the protein CASSFVDNSPLHF. The variable domain in full, with the rest retrieved from reference TRBV11-2 and TRBJ1-6, is EAGVAQSPRYKIIEKRQSVAFWCNPISGHATLYWYQQILGQGPKLLIQFQNNGVVDDSQLPKDRFSAERLKGVDSTLKIQPAKLEDSAVYLCASSFVDNSPLHFGNGTRLTVT.

The V and J genes are TRBV15 and TRBJ2-1; TRBD2 is a possible D gene (7 bases). The CDR3 spans 12 residues. V lost 5 bases, J lost 16 bases, and 18 bases lay in between. Per germline, CDR1 LNHNV and CDR2 YYDKDF (reference sequence). CDR3 nucleotide sequence: TGTGCCACCAGCGACGGGGGCGGGAGCCATTTCTTC. Amino acid sequence: CATSDGGGSHFF.

This clone turned up a few times. The chain links TRBV7-9 to TRBJ2-3; D uncertain. The V gene lost 0 bases and the J gene lost 2 bases, with 9 bases spanning the gap. Looked up from germline, CDR1 is SEHNR and CDR2 is FQNEAQ (reference sequence). The CDR3 spans 15 residues. CDR3 in amino acids: CASSLAALPTDTQYF. CDR3 bases: TGTGCCAGCAGCTTAGCGGCCTTACCCACAGATACGCAGTATTTT.

This clone was seen only a few times. CDR3 residues: CASSQPQGSGELFF. In DNA form, the CDR3 reads TGTGCCAGCAGCCAACCCCAGGGTTCCGGGGAGCTGTTTTTT. This chain links TRBV27 with TRBJ2-2, with D maybe TRBD1 (5 bases). The CDR3 is 14 amino acids. V dropped 6 bases and J dropped 6 bases, with 14 bases sitting between them. CDR1 and CDR2 (germline): MNHEY, SMNVEV (reference sequence).

The chain recombines TRBV18 with TRBJ1-5; D uncertain. V lost 3 bases and J 0 bases, leaving 9 bases between the germline ends. This CDR3 contains 15 residues. CDR1 and CDR2 from the germline V gene are KGHSH and LQKENI. In DNA form, the CDR3 reads TGTGCCAGCTCACCGGAGACTAATAGCAATCAGCCCCAGCATTTT. Residues: CASSPETNSNQPQHF.

The gene calls are TRBV7-8 and TRBJ2-3; 11 positions match TRBD2. CDR1 and CDR2 from the germline V gene are SGHVS and FQNEAQ. CDR3 length: 19 amino acids. The trim removed 5 bases at V and 0 bases at J, leaving 13 bases unmatched. CDR3 bases: TGTGCCAGCAGCATATCAGCTAGCGGGAGGCCGACTAGCACAGATACGCAGTATTTT. It specifies CASSISASGRPTSTDTQYF.

On this clone: The junction departs from germline at one end; a sequencing error may be responsible. The chain has TRBV4-1 and TRBJ2-3; D uncertain. CDR1 and CDR2 from the germline V gene are MGHRA and YSYEKL. The CDR3 length is 13 residues. This chain's CDR3 is CASSQDSRDTQYF. The CDR3 region has the DNA TGCGCCAGCAGCCAAGATAGCAGAGATACGCAGTATTTT.

The rearrangement joins TRBV18 to TRBJ2-5; D is perhaps TRBD1 (6 bases). Germline-derived CDR1 and CDR2 are KGHSH and LQKENI. The CDR3 length is 14 residues. V gave up 2 bases and J gave up 6 bases, with 13 bases separating them. Here the CDR3 reads CASSPSGEGKTQYF. The DNA of the CDR3 is TGTGCCAGCTCACCATCAGGGGAAGGGAAGACCCAGTACTTC.

The chain links TRBV7-8 to TRBJ2-7; 10 nucleotides match TRBD2. Looked up from germline, CDR1 is SGHVS and CDR2 is FQNEAQ. V lost 1 base, J lost 0 bases, and 15 bases stayed unmatched. The CDR3 runs to 20 residues. The CDR3 bases are TGTGCCAGCAGCTTAGGACCCCTGTCTAGCGGGAGAACGAGCTCCTACGAGCAGTACTTC. Its translation is CASSLGPLSSGRTSSYEQYF.

The chain recombines TRBV27 with TRBJ1-1; 8 bases align to TRBD1. The V gene's germline CDR1 is MNHEY and CDR2 SMNVEV (reference sequence). With 5 bases clipped from V and 0 bases from J, the junction kept 11 bases outside the gene matches. This CDR3 contains 17 residues. As DNA, the CDR3 is TGTGCCAGCAGTGAATGGGGGGACAGGTACATGAACACTGAAGCTTTCTTT. It specifies CASSEWGDRYMNTEAFF.

This clone occurred many times. The chain is built from TRBV10-3 and TRBJ1-2; 10 nucleotides agree with TRBD1. The CDR3 contains 15 residues. Germline V gene lookup returns CDR1 ENHRY and CDR2 SYGVKD. J was trimmed by 5 bases and V by 0 bases; bases with no gene match: 3. In DNA, the CDR3 is TGTGCCATCAGTGAGTCGACAGGGGGCTCTTATGGCTACACCTTC. This encodes CAISESTGGSYGYTF.

The chain combines TRBV18 with TRBJ2-3, with D possibly being TRBD2 (5 bases). CDR1 is KGHSH, CDR2 LQKENI, per germline. The CDR3 runs to 14 residues. Trimming stripped 2 bases from V and 5 bases from J, with 11 bases between. The CDR3 protein is CASSPSSLEDTQYF. In DNA form, the CDR3 reads TGTGCCAGCTCACCATCTAGCCTTGAAGATACGCAGTATTTT.

J is TRBJ2-3 and V is TRBV2; perhaps TRBD2 as D (5 bases). The CDR3 totals 13 residues. The V end lost 4 bases, the J end lost 5 bases, and 10 bases lay between the germline ends. Per the germline V gene, CDR1 is SNHLY and CDR2 is FYNNEI. CDR3 loop: CASSGNSVDTQYF. CDR3 DNA sequence: TGTGCCAGCAGTGGAAATAGCGTAGATACGCAGTATTTT.

The genes are TRBV2 and TRBJ1-2; 8 nucleotides agree with TRBD1. The CDR3 has 13 amino acids. From germline, CDR1 is SNHLY and CDR2 FYNNEI. V shed 6 bases and J 7 bases; nucleotides not matched to a gene: 7. This chain's CDR3 is CASSRDRMLGYTF. CDR3 sequence (DNA): TGTGCCAGCAGCCGGGACAGGATGCTTGGCTACACCTTC.

The rearrangement links TRBV6-5 to TRBJ2-5; 7 bases match TRBD2. V lost 8 bases to trimming and J lost 7 bases; unmatched junction nucleotides: 10. The CDR3 sequence is 13 residues long. Germline V gene sequence: CDR1 MNHEY, CDR2 SVGAGI. This chain's CDR3 is CASRGEGPRTQYF. The CDR3 DNA sequence: TGTGCCAGCCGGGGGGAGGGCCCCCGGACCCAGTACTTC.

Notes on this clone: A read error is possible here, since a much larger clone lies one base away. The V call is TRBV7-3, the J call TRBJ2-7; 9 positions agree with TRBD1. Germline V CDR1 and CDR2: SGHTA, FQGTGA. The CDR3 sequence is 14 residues long. J gave up 2 bases and V 5 bases, and 4 bases lay outside the gene matches. In DNA, the CDR3 is TGTGCCAGCAGCCCCGGGACAGGGCCCTACGAGCAGTACTTC. Translation gives CASSPGTGPYEQYF.